These 24 T cell receptor beta chains were sequenced from one sample in a study of neurological immune-mediated disorders. TCRdb re-called the 5' RACE reads with MiXCR, one entry per CDR3 protein. Here the sample spans 20,000 to 25,000 distinct CDR3 sequences, roughly 6.2% being singletons. The sequenced material came from CD8+ T cells from blood. These receptors were obtained from a man between 18 and 35 years old in good health.

This clonotype was picked up many times. The V call is TRBV29-1, the J call TRBJ2-7, with D unresolved. In germline, CDR1 is SQVTM, CDR2 ANQGSEA. Trimming stripped 4 bases from V and 0 bases from J, with 7 bases between. The CDR3 length is 12 residues. In DNA form, the CDR3 reads TGCAGCGTTGCTGACAACTCCTACGAGCAGTACTTC. This gives the protein CSVADNSYEQYF.

At least ten counts were recorded for this clonotype. The chain combines TRBV5-6 with TRBJ1-1; 7 nucleotides match TRBD1. CDR3 length: 12 amino acids. The V gene's germline CDR1 is SGHDT and CDR2 YYEEEE. Losses at the gene ends were 2 bases for V and 9 bases for J; bases not matched to a gene: 4. The CDR3 DNA is TGTGCCAGCAGCTTCGGGACAGCGCAAGCTTTCTTT. Translation gives CASSFGTAQAFF.

This clonotype was seen repeatedly, ten times or more. This chain joins TRBV6-5 and TRBJ2-2; D may match TRBD1 or TRBD2 (5 bases each). Germline V gene sequence: CDR1 MNHEY, CDR2 SVGAGI. The CDR3 sequence is 12 residues long. Trimming pared 7 bases from V and 7 bases from J, leaving 10 bases between. The CDR3 DNA follows: TGTGCCAGCACCCAGGGAGACGGGGAGCTGTTTTTT. It translates to CASTQGDGELFF.

This clonotype was counted at least ten times. This sequence joins TRBV6-5 and TRBJ2-1; the D is unclear. The length of the CDR3 is 16 residues. Germline lookup yields CDR1 MNHEY and CDR2 SVGAGI. V gave up 2 bases and J gave up 0 bases, with 11 bases separating them. The chain's CDR3 is CASSYHLGSSYNEQFF. In DNA form, the CDR3 reads TGTGCCAGCAGTTACCACCTCGGTAGCTCCTACAATGAGCAGTTCTTC.

This clonotype was counted at least ten times. The chain recombines TRBV3-1 with TRBJ1-1; D is uncertain. Germline V lookup: CDR1 LGHDT, CDR2 YNNKEL (reference sequence). CDR3 length equals 13 residues. V gave up 5 bases and J gave up 3 bases, with 10 bases separating them. DNA of the CDR3: TGTGCCAGCAGCAGGGTAGTGGACACTGAAGCTTTCTTT. This gives the protein CASSRVVDTEAFF. Complete variable domain (other parts from reference TRBV3-1 and TRBJ1-1): DTAVSQTPKYLVTQMGNDKSIKCEQNLGHDTMYWYKQDSKKFLKIMFSYNNKELIINETVPNRFSPKSPDKAHLNLHINSLELGDSAVYFCASSRVVDTEAFFGQGTRLTVV.

This clonotype was observed many times. CDR3 loop: CASSKDRGNGNEQFF. The CDR3 DNA reads as TGTGCCAGCAGTAAGGACAGAGGGAATGGGAATGAGCAGTTCTTC. The V and J genes are TRBV28 and TRBJ2-1; weak D call: TRBD1 (6 bases). CDR1 MDHEN and CDR2 SYDVKM come from the germline V gene. V was clipped by 5 bases and J by 7 bases, with 18 bases between them. The CDR3 runs 15 residues.

This clonotype was seen ten or more times. The genes are TRBV7-9 and TRBJ2-2; D might be TRBD1 or TRBD2, each matching 5 bases. Germline CDR1 reads SEHNR; CDR2 reads FQNEAQ (reference sequence). The CDR3 length is 17 residues. V was cut by 3 bases and J by 6 bases, with 20 bases left in between. As DNA, the CDR3 is TGTGCCAGCAGCTTCCAGGGACCGAGGACCGGGGCCGGGGAGCTGTTTTTT. Its translation is CASSFQGPRTGAGELFF.

The genes are TRBV12-2 and TRBJ1-5; the D call of TRBD1 is as the table states it, not checked on the DNA. TRBV12-2 is assigned pseudogene status. The length of the CDR3 is 24 residues. The CDR3 region is CASRFFICRIKVGQGDYSNQPQHF. The CDR3 DNA is TGTGCAAGTCGCTTTTTCATTTGTCGCATAAAGGTTGGACAGGGGGATTATAGCAATCAGCCCCAGCATTTT.

The table lists this clonotype with many counts. The chain couples TRBV19 to TRBJ1-2; possible D gene TRBD1, 5 bases. V was pared by 6 bases and J by 7 bases, with 18 bases between. CDR1 is LNHDA, CDR2 SQIVND, per germline (reference sequence). The CDR3 has 14 residues. This CDR3 reads CASSHGRTSFGYTF. CDR3 in DNA: TGTGCCAGTAGCCATGGACGGACATCGTTTGGCTACACCTTC.

The chain uses TRBV7-9 and TRBJ2-3; no clear D gene. CDR3 size: 12 residues. Germline CDR1 is SEHNR and CDR2 is FQNEAQ (reference sequence). Trimming removed 5 bases at V and 6 bases at J, with 9 bases between. The CDR3 spells CASSAPWDTQYF. The CDR3 nucleotides read TGTGCCAGCAGCGCCCCATGGGATACGCAGTATTTT.

This clonotype was counted at least ten times. The rearrangement joins TRBV7-9 to TRBJ2-7; the D is unclear. From germline, CDR1 is SEHNR and CDR2 FQNEAQ (reference sequence). Trimming removed 4 bases from V and 1 base from J, with 5 bases in between. The CDR3 has 12 residues. CDR3 in amino acids: CASSSLSYEQYF. The DNA for the CDR3 is TGTGCCAGCAGCTCCCTTTCCTACGAGCAGTACTTC.

This clonotype appeared many times. This chain uses TRBV5-1 with TRBJ2-7; 7 bases match TRBD1. Trimming removed 0 bases from V and 2 bases from J; junction bases left unmatched: 8. Looked up from germline, CDR1 is SGHRS and CDR2 is YFSETQ. This CDR3 is 16 amino acids long. CDR3: CASSLGGQNGAYEQYF. The CDR3 DNA follows: TGCGCCAGCAGCTTGGGGGGACAGAACGGGGCCTACGAGCAGTACTTC.

Many counts were recorded for this clonotype. The rearrangement links TRBV4-3 to TRBJ2-5; D gene unclear. V was clipped by 1 base and J by 1 base, with 7 bases between them. In germline, CDR1 is LGHNA, CDR2 YSLEER. The CDR3 is 14 residues long. CDR3 sequence reads: CASSQGAFQETQYF. The DNA for the CDR3 is TGCGCCAGCAGCCAAGGGGCGTTCCAAGAGACCCAGTACTTC.

This clonotype was counted ten times or more. The chain is built from TRBV7-6 and TRBJ2-7; D remains ambiguous. Germline loops: CDR1 SGHVS, CDR2 FNYEAQ. The length of the CDR3 is 14 residues. V lost 5 bases, J lost 0 bases, and 11 bases lay in between. The CDR3 loop reads CASSLDGSSYEQYF. CDR3 coding DNA: TGTGCCAGCAGCCTGGACGGCTCCTCCTACGAGCAGTACTTC.

This clonotype came up many times. This chain links TRBV21-1 with TRBJ2-3; TRBD1, the table's D call, lacks a check against the DNA. TRBV21-1 is a known pseudogene. CDR3 length: 14 amino acids. CDR3: CASVRGISCDTQYF. In DNA form, the CDR3 reads TGTGCCAGCGTCAGGGGGATCTCATGCGATACGCAGTATTTT.

This clonotype was detected many times. This chain links TRBV20-1 with TRBJ2-7; possibly TRBD1 for D (6 bases). The CDR3 sequence is 12 residues long. Looked up from germline, CDR1 is DFQATT and CDR2 is SNEGSKA (reference sequence). The CDR3 region is CSLAGTNYEQYF. CDR3 DNA sequence: TGCAGCCTCGCCGGGACAAACTACGAGCAGTACTTC.

This clonotype occurred many times. The chain combines TRBV12-3 or TRBV12-4 with TRBJ1-1; no clear D. The CDR3 has 11 residues. V lost 3 bases to trimming and J lost 8 bases, with 7 bases between them. This CDR3 is CASSFGVEAFF. The CDR3 DNA sequence: TGTGCCAGCAGTTTCGGGGTGGAAGCTTTCTTT.

This clonotype was counted many times. The V gene is TRBV7-3, the J gene TRBJ2-2, with a possible D match to TRBD1 (5 bases). Germline CDR1 reads SGHTA; CDR2 reads FQGTGA. The CDR3 runs 19 residues. V lost 4 bases, J lost 0 bases, and 21 bases lay in between. Written as DNA, the CDR3 is TGTGCCAGCAGCTCGCTGGGGCTGGATGAGCTCGCGAACACCGGGGAGCTGTTTTTT. Its translation is CASSSLGLDELANTGELFF.

This clonotype was found many times. This chain links TRBV20-1 with TRBJ2-2, with D perhaps matching TRBD1 (5 bases). The ends were cut back, 4 bases at V and 4 bases at J, with 16 bases in the middle. The CDR3 covers 15 residues. The germline V gene encodes CDR1 DFQATT and CDR2 SNEGSKA (reference sequence). CDR3 nucleotides: TGCAGTGCTATTCGTGGGGCCCAGGGCACCGGGGAGCTGTTTTTT. This translates into CSAIRGAQGTGELFF.

This clonotype was recorded at least ten times. The rearrangement uses TRBV7-2 and TRBJ1-5; 8 bases are shared with TRBD1. The CDR3 has 16 amino acids. Germline CDR1 is SGHTA and CDR2 is FQGNSA. The V and J ends lost 5 bases and 9 bases, in that order; junction bases with no gene match: 15. The CDR3 is CASSPRDRRLAGPQHF. In nucleotides, the CDR3 is TGTGCCAGCAGCCCGCGGGACAGGAGGTTAGCAGGGCCCCAGCATTTT. The full variable domain, in which reference TRBV7-2 and TRBJ1-5 provide the parts outside the CDR3, is GAGVSQSPSNKVTEKGKDVELRCDPISGHTALYWYRQSLGQGLEFLIYFQGNSAPDKSGLPSDRFSAERTGGSVSTLTIQRTQQEDSAVYLCASSPRDRRLAGPQHFGDGTRLSIL.

At least ten counts were recorded for this clonotype. The chain recombines TRBV5-6 with TRBJ2-7; D may be TRBD2 (6 bases). The CDR3 consists of 15 residues. Germline CDR1 SGHDT, CDR2 YYEEEE. The V end was cut by 4 bases, the J end by 0 bases, with 14 bases between. In nucleotides, the CDR3 is TGTGCCAGCAGCGGGGGACCGACTAGCTCCTACGAGCAGTACTTC. Amino acids: CASSGGPTSSYEQYF. Together with reference TRBV5-6 and TRBJ2-7, the CDR3 gives the full variable domain: DAGVTQSPTHLIKTRGQQVTLRCSPKSGHDTVSWYQQALGQGPQFIFQYYEEEERQRGNFPDRFSGHQFPNYSSELNVNALLLGDSALYLCASSGGPTSSYEQYFGPGTRLTVT.

Many counts were recorded for this clonotype. This chain connects TRBV5-1 to TRBJ1-1; 10 nucleotides align to TRBD1. The V gene's germline CDR1 is SGHRS and CDR2 YFSETQ. The CDR3 is 13 amino acids. V lost 7 bases to trimming and J lost 5 bases; unmatched junction nucleotides: 5. CDR3 protein: CASGTGDATEAFF. The DNA of the CDR3 is TGCGCCAGCGGGACAGGGGACGCAACTGAAGCTTTCTTT. Complete variable domain (other parts from reference TRBV5-1 and TRBJ1-1): KAGVTQTPRYLIKTRGQQVTLSCSPISGHRSVSWYQQTPGQGLQFLFEYFSETQRNKGNFPGRFSGRQFSNSRSEMNVSTLELGDSALYLCASGTGDATEAFFGQGTRLTVV.

This clonotype was detected many times. The chain uses TRBV4-1 and TRBJ1-1; D call uncertain. Between the trimmed V and J ends, which lost 0 bases and 1 base, there was a span of 9 bases. Germline V gene lookup returns CDR1 MGHRA and CDR2 YSYEKL. The length of the CDR3 is 15 residues. CDR3: CASSQDPGGNTEAFF. As DNA, the CDR3 is TGCGCCAGCAGCCAAGATCCAGGCGGGAACACTGAAGCTTTCTTT.

This clonotype was recorded at least ten times. The V and J genes are TRBV19 and TRBJ2-7, with D hard to call. The germline V gene encodes CDR1 LNHDA and CDR2 SQIVND (reference sequence). The V end lost 3 bases, the J end lost 5 bases, and 11 bases lay between the germline ends. The CDR3 is made up of 13 amino acids. The CDR3: CASSMALINEQYF. CDR3 nucleotide sequence: TGTGCCAGTAGTATGGCTCTAATTAACGAGCAGTACTTC.